The 25 T cell receptor beta chains reported below all come from one sample, sequenced in a study of blood T cell repertoires in COVID-19. Clones were sequenced by immunoSEQ multiplex PCR, and TCRdb holds only the in-frame ones, with some missing. In the table there are hundreds of thousands of clones, just under 90% of which are singletons. The sample was peripheral blood. The receptors shown here come from a woman between 18 and 29 years old with acute or convalescent COVID-19.

The rearrangement uses TRBV2 and TRBJ2-7; D is uncertain. V dropped 9 bases and J dropped 2 bases, with 8 bases sitting between them. The CDR3 consists of 11 residues. Looked up from germline, CDR1 is SNHLY and CDR2 is FYNNEI. The CDR3 here is CASTLAYEQYF. In DNA, the CDR3 is TGTGCCAGTACCCTAGCCTACGAGCAGTACTTC.

The chain joins TRBV19 to TRBJ1-1; a weak D match, TRBD1 (6 bases). With 3 bases removed from V and 2 bases from J, the gap between germline ends came to 16 bases. CDR1 and CDR2 (germline): LNHDA, SQIVND (reference sequence). The length of the CDR3 is 16 residues. CDR3 sequence reads: CASSIVWDIRNTEAFF. CDR3 coding DNA: TGTGCCAGTAGTATTGTTTGGGACATCCGAAACACTGAAGCTTTCTTT.

The V gene is TRBV6-1, the J gene TRBJ1-5, with TRBD1 identical over 8 bases. This CDR3 contains 16 residues. Per the germline V gene, CDR1 is MNHNS and CDR2 is SASEGT. The V gene end was trimmed by 4 bases and the J gene end by 1 base; junction bases not matched to a gene: 6. The CDR3 sequence: CASSVGQGGSNQPQHF. The CDR3 bases are TGTGCCAGCAGTGTCGGACAGGGTGGGAGCAATCAGCCCCAGCATTTT.

The V call is TRBV13, the J call TRBJ2-2, with D maybe TRBD2 (5 bases). V was clipped by 7 bases and J by 6 bases, with 21 bases between them. CDR3 length: 16 amino acids. Germline values: CDR1 PRHDT, CDR2 FYEKMQ (reference sequence). This CDR3 is CASTPARGATSGELFF. The DNA for the CDR3 is TGTGCCAGCACCCCTGCCCGGGGAGCGACTTCCGGGGAGCTGTTTTTT. Complete variable domain (other parts from reference TRBV13 and TRBJ2-2): AAGVIQSPRHLIKEKRETATLKCYPIPRHDTVYWYQQGPGQDPQFLISFYEKMQSDKGSIPDRFSAQQFSDYHSELNMSSLELGDSALYFCASTPARGATSGELFFGEGSRLTVL.

The chain uses TRBV10-3 and TRBJ1-1, with 10 nucleotides matching TRBD1. Trimming at V came to 4 bases and at J to 4 bases, leaving 6 bases not matched to a gene. The CDR3 has 15 residues. Looked up from germline, CDR1 is ENHRY and CDR2 is SYGVKD. The chain's CDR3 is CAISGWDRGGTEAFF. The CDR3 coding sequence is TGTGCCATCAGTGGGTGGGACAGGGGTGGCACTGAAGCTTTCTTT.

The chain has TRBV7-8 and TRBJ1-4; possibly TRBD1 for D (5 bases). Germline V lookup: CDR1 SGHVS, CDR2 FQNEAQ. The CDR3 loop spans 15 amino acids. The V and J ends lost 5 bases and 7 bases respectively, with 17 bases between them. The CDR3 loop reads CASSPRRLQGEKLFF. The CDR3 region has the DNA TGTGCCAGCAGCCCGAGAAGACTCCAGGGTGAAAAACTGTTTTTT.

The chain carries TRBV29-1 and TRBJ1-1; D is uncertain. Germline V lookup: CDR1 SQVTM, CDR2 ANQGSEA. V was cut by 3 bases and J by 2 bases, with 7 bases left in between. The CDR3 runs 12 residues. CDR3 in amino acids: CSVDASNTEAFF. DNA of the CDR3: TGCAGCGTTGACGCAAGCAACACTGAAGCTTTCTTT. Full variable domain (rest looked up from reference TRBV29-1 and TRBJ1-1): SAVISQKPSRDICQRGTSLTIQCQVDSQVTMMFWYRQQPGQSLTLIATANQGSEATYESGFVIDKFPISRPNLTFSTLTVSNMSPEDSSIYLCSVDASNTEAFFGQGTRLTVV.

The CDR3 is CASSEFGNQPQHF. CDR3 DNA: TGTGCCAGCAGCGAGTTTGGCAATCAGCCCCAGCATTTT. V usage is TRBV5-6 and J usage is TRBJ1-5, with D uncertain. V lost 4 bases and J 2 bases, leaving 7 bases between the germline ends. The CDR3 is 13 residues long. CDR1 and CDR2 from the germline V gene are SGHDT and YYEEEE.

In its sample, this clone was seen a few times. As DNA, the CDR3 is TGTGCCAGCAGTGGCCGACAGAGGAGGGAAGGGGTCTATGGCTACACCTTC. Amino acid sequence: CASSGRQRREGVYGYTF. The rearrangement uses TRBV2 and TRBJ1-2; TRBD1 is a possible D gene (5 bases). CDR3 length: 17 amino acids. V was pared by 4 bases and J by 4 bases, with 22 bases between. CDR1 is SNHLY, CDR2 FYNNEI, per germline.

The chain links TRBV27 to TRBJ1-1; possible D gene TRBD1, 6 bases. The CDR3 length is 15 residues. V lost 5 bases and J lost 0, with 13 bases in between. From germline, CDR1 is MNHEY and CDR2 SMNVEV (reference sequence). The DNA for the CDR3 is TGTGCCAGCAGTCCCCGAACAGGGTTGAACACTGAAGCTTTCTTT. Amino acids: CASSPRTGLNTEAFF.

Worth noting for this clone: This same CDR3 is encoded by further DNA sequences in the sample. The rearrangement uses TRBV6-5 and TRBJ2-1; possibly TRBD2 for D (6 bases). Germline V CDR1 and CDR2: MNHEY, SVGAGI. The V end was cut by 2 bases, the J end by 0 bases, with 8 bases between. The CDR3 is 15 amino acids. The CDR3 DNA reads as TGTGCCAGCAGTTACGGGCGGGGCTCCTACAATGAGCAGTTCTTC. Translating gives CASSYGRGSYNEQFF.

This clone was seen only once. This chain joins TRBV6-2 or TRBV6-3 and TRBJ1-1, with a weak D call TRBD1 (6 bases). Per germline, CDR1 MNHEY and CDR2 SVGEGT. There are 13 residues in the CDR3. V dropped 6 bases and J dropped 3 bases, with 11 bases sitting between them. The CDR3 coding sequence is TGTGCCAGCAGCAACTACAGGGACACTGAAGCTTTCTTT. Amino acid sequence: CASSNYRDTEAFF.

This clone appeared once. The rearrangement uses TRBV30 and TRBJ1-1; D might be TRBD1 (6 bases). Germline V gene lookup returns CDR1 GTSNPN and CDR2 SVGIG (reference sequence). V was trimmed by 0 bases and J by 1 base, leaving 33 bases between them. The CDR3 extends over 22 amino acids. The CDR3 region has the DNA TGTGCCTGGAGTGTACTCTATTCATCTCTCAGACAGGAGCCTGCTCGGAACACTGAAGCTTTCTTT. Residues: CAWSVLYSSLRQEPARNTEAFF.

The genes are TRBV28 and TRBJ1-2; D is ambiguous. The CDR3 contains 14 residues. V was shortened by 3 bases and J by 2 bases, with 10 bases between the two germline ends. Germline values: CDR1 MDHEN, CDR2 SYDVKM. The CDR3 DNA follows: TGTGCCAGCAGTTTCGGCGGTACCAACTATGGCTACACCTTC. It encodes CASSFGGTNYGYTF.

The chain recombines TRBV12-3 or TRBV12-4 with TRBJ1-5; D not resolved. Trimming took off 3 bases at V and 14 bases at J, with 17 bases between the two ends. CDR3 length: 13 residues. This CDR3 reads CASSLGTLMEEHF. The CDR3 coding sequence is TGTGCCAGCAGTTTGGGCACCCTCATGGAGGAGCATTTT.

The chain couples TRBV15 to TRBJ1-1; the match to TRBD1 covers 7 bases. The CDR3 consists of 17 residues. Trimming cost V 0 bases and J 5 bases; bases outside gene matches: 12. Germline CDR1 reads LNHNV; CDR2 reads YYDKDF (reference sequence). The CDR3 reads CATSRDLRGRIGTEAFF. Written as DNA, the CDR3 is TGTGCCACCAGCAGAGATTTAAGGGGGCGGATAGGAACTGAAGCTTTCTTT. Together with reference TRBV15 and TRBJ1-1, the CDR3 gives the full variable domain: DAMVIQNPRYQVTQFGKPVTLSCSQTLNHNVMYWYQQKSSQAPKLLFHYYDKDFNNEADTPDNFQSRRPNTSFCFLDIRSPGLGDTAMYLCATSRDLRGRIGTEAFFGQGTRLTVV.

Notes on this clone: A read error is possible here, since a much larger clone lies one base away. The chain has TRBV6-1 and TRBJ1-1; 9 bases line up with TRBD1. The CDR3 runs 15 residues. Unmatched junction bases numbered 3, after V lost 3 bases and J lost 1 base. CDR1 is MNHNS, CDR2 SASEGT, per germline. This CDR3 is CASSESTGGNTEAFF. For the CDR3, the DNA is TGTGCCAGCAGTGAGTCGACAGGGGGGAACACTGAAGCTTTCTTT.

The chain carries TRBV18 and TRBJ2-3, with 11 bases aligning to TRBD2. Germline-derived CDR1 and CDR2 are KGHSH and LQKENI. CDR3 length: 16 amino acids. Trimming cost V 6 bases and J 5 bases; bases outside gene matches: 10. The CDR3 loop is CASSYLAGGLGDTQYF. For the CDR3, the DNA is TGTGCCAGCTCGTACCTAGCGGGGGGCCTTGGAGATACGCAGTATTTT. The full variable domain, with the rest looked up from reference TRBV18 and TRBJ2-3, is NAGVMQNPRHLVRRRGQEARLRCSPMKGHSHVYWYRQLPEEGLKFMVYLQKENIIDESGMPKERFSAEFPKEGPSILRIQQVVRGDSAAYFCASSYLAGGLGDTQYFGPGTRLTVL.

The V call is TRBV19, the J call TRBJ2-7; 11 bases are shared with TRBD1. CDR1 and CDR2 from the germline V gene are LNHDA and SQIVND (reference sequence). The CDR3 spans 17 residues. With V trimmed by 0 bases and J by 3 bases, 7 bases remained unmatched. CDR3 sequence: CASSIDPRTGGFYEQYF. The CDR3 DNA reads TGTGCCAGTAGTATAGATCCCCGGACAGGGGGCTTCTACGAGCAGTACTTC. Filled out from reference TRBV19 and TRBJ2-7, the complete variable domain reads DGGITQSPKYLFRKEGQNVTLSCEQNLNHDAMYWYRQDPGQGLRLIYYSQIVNDFQKGDIAEGYSVSREKKESFPLTVTSAQKNPTAFYLCASSIDPRTGGFYEQYFGPGTRLTVT.

V and J are TRBV6-1 and TRBJ1-6; possibly TRBD1 for D (5 bases). The CDR3 consists of 15 residues. Germline V gives CDR1 MNHNS, CDR2 SASEGT. The V gene lost 2 bases and the J gene lost 10 bases, with 15 bases spanning the gap. The CDR3 loop is CASSERTRVESPLHF. The CDR3 DNA follows: TGTGCCAGCAGTGAAAGGACCAGGGTAGAATCACCCCTCCACTTT.

This clone was detected only a few times. The chain links TRBV28 to TRBJ2-7; the D gene is possibly TRBD1 (6 bases). The CDR3 length is 12 residues. V was trimmed by 6 bases and J by 5 bases, leaving 11 bases between them. Germline assignment: CDR1 MDHEN and CDR2 SYDVKM. The CDR3 region has the DNA TGTGCCAGCAGAACAGGGTACCACGAGCAGTACTTC. Its translation: CASRTGYHEQYF. Using reference TRBV28 and TRBJ2-7 for the parts outside the CDR3, the full variable domain is DVKVTQSSRYLVKRTGEKVFLECVQDMDHENMFWYRQDPGLGLRLIYFSYDVKMKEKGDIPEGYSVSREKKERFSLILESASTNQTSMYLCASRTGYHEQYFGPGTRLTVT.

About this clone itself: Other nucleotide sequences in the sample specify the same CDR3. V is TRBV7-9 and J is TRBJ1-1; 7 bases line up with TRBD1. The J segment lost 5 bases and the V segment lost 5 bases, leaving 8 bases of the junction unmatched. Germline lookup yields CDR1 SEHNR and CDR2 FQNEAQ (reference sequence). This CDR3 region has 14 residues. The CDR3 nucleotides read TGTGCCAGCAGCCTTGAGGGGGCGAGGACTGAAGCTTTCTTT. This codes for CASSLEGARTEAFF.

A single count supports this clone. This chain links TRBV28 with TRBJ2-7; TRBD1 agrees at 9 bases. V lost 6 bases and J lost 1; bases outside the gene matches: 4. The CDR3 is made up of 14 amino acids. The V gene's germline CDR1 is MDHEN and CDR2 SYDVKM. CDR3 nucleotides: TGTGCCAGCAGAGGACAGGGGACATCCTACGAGCAGTACTTC. This sequence encodes CASRGQGTSYEQYF.

This clone was observed a handful of times. This chain connects TRBV7-9 to TRBJ2-1; D possibly corresponds to TRBD2 (7 bases). Germline CDR1 is SEHNR and CDR2 is FQNEAQ (reference sequence). The V and J ends lost 5 bases and 3 bases respectively, with 17 bases between them. The CDR3 runs to 16 residues. The CDR3: CASSPSGGPLYNEQFF. For the CDR3, the DNA is TGTGCCAGCAGCCCCTCGGGGGGCCCCCTCTACAATGAGCAGTTCTTC.

This rearrangement joins TRBV19 to TRBJ1-5; 11 bases agree with TRBD1. This CDR3 is built from 14 residues. Germline CDR1 is LNHDA and CDR2 is SQIVND (reference sequence). After removal of 10 bases from V and 1 base from J, the junction contained 3 bases not matched to a gene. In DNA, the CDR3 is TGTGCCACCCGGGACAGGGGGAGCAATCAGCCCCAGCATTTT. Protein: CATRDRGSNQPQHF.